The 12 T cell receptor beta chains in this list originate from one sample, sequenced in a study of long-term antiretroviral therapy in people with HIV. Samples were assayed with immunoSEQ v3.0 at survey level. Sequenced by immunoSEQ multiplex PCR; TCRdb stores in-frame clones only, minus some. The profile shows about 35,000 clones, 65% to 85% of them singletons. This sample comprised unsorted PBMCs, obtained 3 years after starting antiretroviral therapy. The receptors were gathered from a man between 45 and 60 years old with HIV.

The chain links TRBV27 to TRBJ1-5, with a possible D match to TRBD1 (6 bases). CDR3 length equals 14 residues. Per germline, CDR1 MNHEY and CDR2 SMNVEV (reference sequence). The V and J ends lost 2 bases and 5 bases respectively, with 10 bases between them. CDR3 residues: CASSLIWTDQPQHF. The CDR3 bases are TGTGCCAGCAGTTTAATCTGGACAGATCAGCCCCAGCATTTT.

V is TRBV21-1 and J is TRBJ2-3; the DNA was not compared with TRBD2, the D call given in the table. TRBV21-1 is a listed pseudogene. The CDR3 runs to 17 residues. This chain's CDR3 is CASRGMSGPPSTDTQYF. The CDR3 DNA reads as TGTGCCAGCAGAGGAATGAGCGGGCCACCTAGCACAGATACGCAGTATTTT.

This clone came up once. This chain connects TRBV18 to TRBJ2-5, with 11 bases identical to TRBD1. Germline-derived CDR1 and CDR2 are KGHSH and LQKENI. Trimming removed 2 bases from V and 3 bases from J; junction bases left unmatched: 2. This CDR3 region has 15 residues. The CDR3 nucleotides are TGTGCCAGCTCACCAGGGACAGGGGGAAAAGAGACCCAGTACTTC. Translated: CASSPGTGGKETQYF. Full variable domain (outside the CDR3, taken from reference TRBV18 and TRBJ2-5): NAGVMQNPRHLVRRRGQEARLRCSPMKGHSHVYWYRQLPEEGLKFMVYLQKENIIDESGMPKERFSAEFPKEGPSILRIQQVVRGDSAAYFCASSPGTGGKETQYFGPGTRLLVL.

This chain links TRBV5-4 with TRBJ1-6; tentative D call: TRBD1 (5 bases). V gave up 3 bases and J gave up 5 bases, with 15 bases separating them. In germline, CDR1 is SGHNT, CDR2 YYREEE (reference sequence). The length of the CDR3 is 16 residues. The CDR3 loop reads CASSWGPRGDNSPLHF. In DNA, the CDR3 is TGTGCCAGCAGCTGGGGACCGAGGGGAGATAATTCACCCCTCCACTTT. Full variable domain (missing parts from reference TRBV5-4 and TRBJ1-6): ETGVTQSPTHLIKTRGQQVTLRCSSQSGHNTVSWYQQALGQGPQFIFQYYREEENGRGNFPPRFSGLQFPNYSSELNVNALELDDSALYLCASSWGPRGDNSPLHFGNGTRLTVT.

In this sample, this clone turned up once. The chain's CDR3 is CASSLTSYAETQYF. The CDR3 nucleotides read TGTGCCAGCAGCCTGACTTCTTACGCAGAGACCCAGTACTTC. This chain connects TRBV5-5 to TRBJ2-5; D uncertain. V was clipped by 4 bases and J by 4 bases, with 14 bases between them. Germline lookup yields CDR1 SGHKS and CDR2 YYEKEE (reference sequence). The CDR3 extends over 14 amino acids.

This chain uses TRBV7-8 with TRBJ1-1; no clear D gene. The CDR3 runs 13 residues. The ends were cut back, 4 bases at V and 11 bases at J, with 17 bases in the middle. Germline V gene data show CDR1 as SGHVS and CDR2 as FQNEAQ. The CDR3 is CASSSQGQTKAFF. The CDR3 coding sequence is TGTGCCAGCAGCTCCCAAGGGCAGACGAAGGCTTTCTTT.

In this sample, this clone turned up a few times. V is TRBV4-3 and J is TRBJ1-3; D uncertain. Trimming stripped 0 bases from V and 8 bases from J, with 20 bases between. Germline V gene lookup returns CDR1 LGHNA and CDR2 YSLEER. The CDR3 covers 17 residues. The CDR3 DNA sequence: TGCGCCAGCAGCCAAGATCGAAAGAGCGGTTTAAGGGACACCATATATTTT. This sequence encodes CASSQDRKSGLRDTIYF.

CDR3 amino acids: CAWSHLRYFNIQYF. As DNA, the CDR3 is TGTGCCTGGAGCCATCTTAGGTATTTTAACATTCAGTACTTC. This chain connects TRBV30 to TRBJ2-4, with D uncertain. This CDR3 has 14 amino acids. Trimming took 3 bases from V and 7 from J, leaving 16 bases between them. CDR1 is GTSNPN and CDR2 is SVGIG in the germline V gene (reference sequence).

The V call is TRBV6-6, the J call TRBJ1-1; a weak D match, TRBD1 (5 bases). The germline CDR1 and CDR2 sequences are MNHNY and SVGAGI (reference sequence). V was shortened by 10 bases and J by 5 bases, with 20 bases between the two germline ends. This CDR3 has 14 residues. The CDR3 DNA follows: TGTGCCACCCGGGGACCCTATGGGGGAACTGAAGCTTTCTTT. This codes for CATRGPYGGTEAFF.

This chain joins TRBV7-2 and TRBJ2-3; TRBD2 is a possible D gene (5 bases). V shed 5 bases and J shed 8 bases, with 20 bases lying between them. The CDR3 length is 15 residues. Germline V gene data show CDR1 as SGHTA and CDR2 as FQGNSA. The CDR3 protein is CASSAPGRGVATQYF. The CDR3 coding sequence is TGTGCCAGCAGCGCGCCCGGCCGGGGAGTAGCTACGCAGTATTTT.

This chain uses TRBV6-1 with TRBJ1-4; D unresolved. Looked up from germline, CDR1 is MNHNS and CDR2 is SASEGT. Trimming left V 2 bases short and J 7 bases short, with 5 bases between. The CDR3 covers 12 residues. CDR3 bases: TGTGCCAGCAGTGAAATCAGTGAAAAACTGTTTTTT. Translation: CASSEISEKLFF.

The chain employs TRBV6-1 and TRBJ2-7; D tentatively fits TRBD1 or TRBD2 (5 bases each). Trimming cost V 6 bases and J 5 bases, with 14 bases left between them. This CDR3 is 13 amino acids long. The V gene's germline CDR1 is MNHNS and CDR2 SASEGT. The CDR3 sequence is CASRGRGTDEQYF. As DNA, the CDR3 is TGTGCCAGCAGGGGGAGAGGGACGGACGAGCAGTACTTC.